Following are 18 T cell receptor beta chains from one sample sequenced in a study of T-cell reconstitution after alpha-beta-depleted transplantation in children (dated by TCRdb to 2016 to 2017). The treatment or condition label on this specimen signifies: allogeneic hematopoietic cell transplantation with graft depleted of TCRalphabeta T cells and CD19 B cells. Library preparation employed PCR. The listed sequencing device is Illumina HiSeq 2500. TCR library preparation used molecular barcoding, with unique molecular identifiers applied to normalize quantification of the TCRbeta repertoire. In TCRdb, the public reads were trimmed at Q25 with fastp and aligned with MiXCR, with productive beta chains retained. Records with the same CDR3 protein are collapsed into one entry carrying the most frequent genes and DNA. The sample table lists hundreds of thousands of distinct CDR3 sequences, roughly 15% of them with a count of one. Roughly two fifths of the sample lies in the top ten.

The starting material was PBMCs, mostly from graft donor cells, obtained 360 days after TCRalphabeta/CD19-depleted stem cell transplant. The receptors come from a male patient between 2 and 10 years old who had a stem cell transplant for acute lymphoblastic leukemia, so the T cells may come from the graft donor.

V usage is TRBV28 and J usage is TRBJ2-5, with 7 bases aligning to TRBD2. Germline CDR1 MDHEN, CDR2 SYDVKM. The CDR3 extends over 17 amino acids. Trimming removed 7 bases from V and 3 bases from J; junction bases left unmatched: 17. CDR3 sequence: CASIPLMGQGGEETQYF. CDR3 bases: TGTGCCAGCATCCCTCTAATGGGGCAGGGAGGGGAAGAGACCCAGTACTTC.

J is TRBJ2-5 and V is TRBV18; 11 positions match TRBD2. The CDR3 is made up of 16 amino acids. Trimming at V came to 3 bases and at J to 5 bases, leaving 8 bases not matched to a gene. Germline CDR1 KGHSH, CDR2 LQKENI. CDR3 sequence reads: CASSPILAGGRETQYF. In nucleotides, the CDR3 is TGTGCCAGCTCACCGATCCTAGCGGGGGGCCGGGAGACCCAGTACTTC.

Only a few counts were recorded for this clonotype. This rearrangement joins TRBV6-1 to TRBJ2-3, with D unclear. This CDR3 has 13 residues. V gave up 3 bases and J gave up 4 bases, with 8 bases separating them. CDR1 and CDR2 (germline): MNHNS, SASEGT. CDR3 sequence reads: CASSDPRADTQYF. The CDR3, as DNA: TGTGCCAGCAGTGACCCACGTGCAGATACGCAGTATTTT.

The chain has TRBV12-3 or TRBV12-4 and TRBJ2-1, with 9 bases matching TRBD1. Unmatched junction bases numbered 9, after V lost 4 bases and J lost 8 bases. The length of the CDR3 is 15 residues. The CDR3 DNA reads TGTGCCAGCAGTTCGATCGGACAGGGGCGAGATGAGCAGTTCTTC. Its protein product is CASSSIGQGRDEQFF.

This clonotype was detected only a few times. The chain uses TRBV20-1 and TRBJ1-2; possible D gene TRBD1, 5 bases. The V end was cut by 0 bases, the J end by 13 bases, with 21 bases between. Germline lookup yields CDR1 DFQATT and CDR2 SNEGSKA (reference sequence). This CDR3 is 14 amino acids long. CDR3 coding DNA: TGCAGTGCTAGAGATCGTTGGGACGGGATAACTGGCACCTTC. It specifies CSARDRWDGITGTF.

The chain combines TRBV6-5 with TRBJ2-1; D may be TRBD1 or TRBD2 (6 bases each). CDR1 is MNHEY, CDR2 SVGAGI, per germline. This CDR3 has 14 residues. Deletions cut 10 bases from V and 2 bases from J, with 15 bases between. The chain's CDR3 is CATSSRGPYNEQFF. CDR3 coding DNA: TGTGCCACGTCGTCCCGGGGGCCCTACAATGAGCAGTTCTTC.

V and J are TRBV7-2 and TRBJ2-1; D uncertain. V lost 6 bases to trimming and J lost 5 bases, with 5 bases between them. Germline CDR1 is SGHTA and CDR2 is FQGNSA. This CDR3 contains 11 residues. In DNA, the CDR3 is TGTGCCAGCAGAGACGACAATGAGCAGTTCTTC. This sequence encodes CASRDDNEQFF.

This clonotype has more than one count but fewer than ten. The chain couples TRBV7-2 to TRBJ2-7; D unresolved. There are 16 residues in the CDR3. Per the germline V gene, CDR1 is SGHTA and CDR2 is FQGNSA. Deletions cut 1 base from V and 0 bases from J, with 13 bases between. The DNA of the CDR3 is TGTGCCAGCAGCTTAGTCGGTCCCAGATCCTCCTACGAGCAGTACTTC. It encodes CASSLVGPRSSYEQYF.

The rearrangement links TRBV4-3 to TRBJ2-7, with a weak D call TRBD1 (5 bases). The V gene lost 1 base and the J gene lost 6 bases, with 16 bases spanning the gap. This CDR3 region has 15 residues. Germline V gene sequence: CDR1 LGHNA, CDR2 YSLEER. The CDR3 region is CASSQGRLQGAEQYF. The CDR3 region has the DNA TGCGCCAGCAGCCAAGGAAGACTCCAAGGGGCCGAGCAGTACTTC.

This clonotype was seen a few times. The genes are TRBV27 and TRBJ1-1; D gene uncertain. Germline CDR1 and CDR2: MNHEY and SMNVEV (reference sequence). The CDR3 is 14 amino acids. Trimming cost V 4 bases and J 1 base, with 10 bases left between them. The CDR3 here is CASSSGLRNTEAFF. The CDR3 region has the DNA TGTGCCAGCAGTTCTGGCTTGCGGAACACTGAAGCTTTCTTT.

J is TRBJ2-2 and V is TRBV28, with 9 nucleotides matching TRBD1. Germline assignment: CDR1 MDHEN and CDR2 SYDVKM. This CDR3 comprises 15 residues. V lost 6 bases and J lost 5; bases outside the gene matches: 7. The CDR3 protein is CASSQGQGGTGELFF. In DNA form, the CDR3 reads TGTGCCAGCAGCCAGGGACAGGGAGGTACCGGGGAGCTGTTTTTT. Full variable domain (remainder filled in from reference TRBV28 and TRBJ2-2): DVKVTQSSRYLVKRTGEKVFLECVQDMDHENMFWYRQDPGLGLRLIYFSYDVKMKEKGDIPEGYSVSREKKERFSLILESASTNQTSMYLCASSQGQGGTGELFFGEGSRLTVL.

This clonotype was detected only a few times. The J gene is TRBJ2-7, the V gene TRBV7-2; D is possibly TRBD1 or TRBD2 (6 bases each). CDR1 is SGHTA and CDR2 is FQGNSA in the germline V gene. Between the trimmed V and J ends, which lost 0 bases and 5 bases, there was a span of 14 bases. There are 15 residues in the CDR3. In DNA, the CDR3 is TGTGCCAGCAGCTTAGCACCCGGGGGCATGGACGAGCAGTACTTC. It specifies CASSLAPGGMDEQYF.

V and J are TRBV27 and TRBJ2-2, with a weak D call TRBD2 (5 bases). The CDR3 is made up of 15 amino acids. Germline V gene sequence: CDR1 MNHEY, CDR2 SMNVEV (reference sequence). The V end lost 5 bases, the J end lost 7 bases, and 17 bases lay between the germline ends. CDR3 DNA sequence: TGTGCCAGCAGTCCGGGATCATTCCCGAGCGGGGAGCTGTTTTTT. Protein product: CASSPGSFPSGELFF.

This clonotype was recorded a few times. CDR3: CASSLAEAPNQPQHF. Here the CDR3 DNA reads TGTGCCAGCAGCTTAGCGGAGGCCCCTAATCAGCCCCAGCATTTT. The chain joins TRBV7-9 to TRBJ1-5; no firm D call. Germline CDR1 is SEHNR and CDR2 is FQNEAQ (reference sequence). V was trimmed by 0 bases and J by 4 bases, leaving 10 bases between them. This CDR3 is built from 15 residues.

The genes are TRBV20-1 and TRBJ1-1; D is perhaps TRBD1 (5 bases). Germline CDR1 reads DFQATT; CDR2 reads SNEGSKA (reference sequence). Trimming took 3 bases from V and 5 from J, leaving 10 bases between them. This CDR3 spans 12 amino acids. CDR3: CSASEGPTEAFF. In DNA, the CDR3 is TGCAGTGCTAGTGAGGGGCCGACTGAAGCTTTCTTT.

The chain couples TRBV7-8 to TRBJ2-1, with 8 nucleotides matching TRBD1. The CDR3 runs to 14 residues. Per the germline V gene, CDR1 is SGHVS and CDR2 is FQNEAQ. Trimming removed 5 bases from V and 7 bases from J; junction bases left unmatched: 7. This chain's CDR3 is CASSADRVSNEQFF. The CDR3 bases are TGTGCCAGCAGCGCGGACAGGGTTTCAAATGAGCAGTTCTTC.

This rearrangement joins TRBV6-5 to TRBJ2-1, with a possible D match to TRBD2 (5 bases). The CDR3 is 15 amino acids. Germline V gene data show CDR1 as MNHEY and CDR2 as SVGAGI. With 2 bases removed from V and 6 bases from J, the gap between germline ends came to 14 bases. The CDR3 is CASSYPLALLNEQFF. CDR3 in DNA: TGTGCCAGCAGTTACCCCCTAGCCCTCCTCAATGAGCAGTTCTTC.

This clonotype occurred a few times. For the CDR3, the DNA is TGTGCCAGTAGTATACTGGGAAGACGGGTTGGGCAGCCCCAGCATTTT. Its protein product is CASSILGRRVGQPQHF. The chain uses TRBV19 and TRBJ1-5; D not resolved. V was cut by 2 bases and J by 7 bases, with 18 bases left in between. The V gene's germline CDR1 is LNHDA and CDR2 SQIVND (reference sequence). This CDR3 has 16 amino acids.